The 20 T cell receptor beta chains listed next were all sequenced from one sample in a study of patients and donors after allogeneic stem cell transplantation. TCRdb independently ran MiXCR on the RT-PCR reads; one entry per CDR3 protein. The sample consists of about 34,000 distinct CDR3 sequences, about 37% of them appearing once. Sequencing was carried out using blood, either unsorted or a sorted T cell fraction (not recorded which). All receptors come from a human donor who was either an allogeneic HSCT recipient or a stem cell or donor lymphocyte infusion donor (not recorded which). It is not recorded whose cells these are; they may come from a transplant donor.

In its sample, this clonotype was seen a few times. The chain carries TRBV3-2 and TRBJ1-3; the table gives TRBD1 as D, unverified against the DNA. TRBV3-2 is deemed a pseudogene. CDR3 length: 17 amino acids. The CDR3 region is CASSQDLDRSSGNTIYF. The CDR3 DNA is TGTGCCAGCAGCCAAGATTTGGACAGGAGCTCTGGAAACACCATATATTTT.

In this sample, this clonotype turned up a few times. This rearrangement joins TRBV7-2 to TRBJ2-5; 15 bases agree with TRBD2. Losses at the gene ends were 5 bases for V and 4 bases for J; bases not matched to a gene: 8. The V gene's germline CDR1 is SGHTA and CDR2 FQGNSA. There are 17 residues in the CDR3. The CDR3 DNA follows: TGTGCCAGCAGCCAGGGACTAGCGGGGGGTCTTGGAGAGACCCAGTACTTC. Translation: CASSQGLAGGLGETQYF.

The chain uses TRBV12-3 or TRBV12-4 and TRBJ1-5; 9 bases are shared with TRBD1. The CDR3 loop spans 14 amino acids. V shed 4 bases and J 9 bases; nucleotides not matched to a gene: 7. CDR3 loop: CASSSTGGTGPQHF. In DNA form, the CDR3 reads TGTGCCAGCAGTTCGACAGGGGGGACAGGGCCCCAGCATTTT.

This clonotype was recorded a few times. This chain uses TRBV21-1 with TRBJ1-4; the listed D gene, TRBD1, was not tested against the DNA. TRBV21-1 is termed a pseudogene. The CDR3 consists of 13 residues. The CDR3 nucleotides are TGTGCCAGCCCGCGGGGGAATCGAGAAAAACTGTTTTTT. Translating gives CASPRGNREKLFF.

V usage is TRBV11-2 and J usage is TRBJ2-7, with a weak D call TRBD2 (6 bases). V lost 1 base and J lost 5, with 9 bases in between. Germline CDR1 reads SGHAT; CDR2 reads FQNNGV. The CDR3 runs 13 residues. CDR3 amino acids: CASSLVGGNEQYV. In DNA, the CDR3 is TGTGCCAGCAGCTTAGTCGGGGGTAACGAGCAGTACGTC.

This clonotype was counted a few times. The chain couples TRBV10-3 to TRBJ1-1; D is uncertain. Germline CDR1 is ENHRY and CDR2 is SYGVKD. The CDR3 totals 16 residues. Trimming cost V 0 bases and J 2 bases, with 13 bases left between them. CDR3 nucleotides: TGTGCCATCAGTGAGTCCAGAAGGGTAAGCAACACTGAAGCTTTCTTT. This sequence encodes CAISESRRVSNTEAFF.

This clonotype was found once. The rearrangement links TRBV10-3 to TRBJ2-5, with D hard to call. CDR3 length: 14 amino acids. Between the trimmed V and J ends, which lost 10 bases and 4 bases, there was a span of 19 bases. The germline gives CDR1 ENHRY, CDR2 SYGVKD. The CDR3 is CATSTRSAPETQYF. The CDR3 DNA reads as TGTGCCACCTCAACACGCTCTGCTCCAGAGACCCAGTACTTC.

This clonotype has at least ten counts. The CDR3 is CASSLASGRSTEAFF. CDR3 in DNA: TGCGCCAGCAGCTTGGCCTCAGGGAGGTCCACTGAAGCTTTCTTT. The V call is TRBV5-1, the J call TRBJ1-1, with D tentatively TRBD1 (5 bases). CDR1 and CDR2 (germline): SGHRS, YFSETQ. The V gene lost 0 bases and the J gene lost 4 bases, with 13 bases spanning the gap. The CDR3 has 15 amino acids.

This clonotype turned up a few times. Relative to the germline gene, one junction end is altered; a read error may explain this. The rearrangement links TRBV5-1 to TRBJ2-5; D not certain. Germline V lookup: CDR1 SGHRS, CDR2 YFSETQ. The CDR3 extends over 11 amino acids. CDR3 sequence: CASSLQDTQYF. In DNA, the CDR3 is TGCGCCAGCAGCTTGCAAGATACCCAGTACTTC. Full variable domain (remainder filled in from reference TRBV5-1 and TRBJ2-5): KAGVTQTPRYLIKTRGQQVTLSCSPISGHRSVSWYQQTPGQGLQFLFEYFSETQRNKGNFPGRFSGRQFSNSRSEMNVSTLELGDSALYLCASSLQDTQYFGPGTRLLVL.

The J gene is TRBJ2-1, the V gene TRBV7-2; 14 bases agree with TRBD2. Per the germline V gene, CDR1 is SGHTA and CDR2 is FQGNSA. The CDR3 spans 15 residues. With V trimmed by 5 bases and J by 10 bases, 7 bases remained unmatched. The CDR3 sequence is CASSSRGLAGVEQFF. The DNA for the CDR3 is TGTGCCAGCAGCAGCCGGGGACTAGCGGGAGTCGAGCAGTTCTTC.

This sequence joins TRBV20-1 and TRBJ2-7; TRBD2 matches 11 bases. V shed 3 bases, J shed 2 bases, and the junction held 6 bases outside the gene matches. The CDR3 spans 15 residues. CDR1 and CDR2 (germline): DFQATT, SNEGSKA (reference sequence). DNA of the CDR3: TGCAGTGCTAGGGGTCTAGCGGGGGGTACCTACGAGCAGTACGTC. Protein product: CSARGLAGGTYEQYV.

The sample holds a few counts of this clonotype. The genes are TRBV10-1 and TRBJ1-5; D gene uncertain. Trimming cost V 8 bases and J 6 bases, with 14 bases left between them. The germline CDR1 and CDR2 sequences are WNHNN and SYGVQD (reference sequence). The CDR3 runs to 13 residues. CDR3 DNA sequence: TGCGCCAGCCGCCGGGCCACCGGTCAGCCCCAGCATTTT. This codes for CASRRATGQPQHF.

The chain links TRBV5-1 to TRBJ2-3; 9 bases align to TRBD1. Per the germline V gene, CDR1 is SGHRS and CDR2 is YFSETQ. V was clipped by 0 bases and J by 4 bases; unmatched bases: 3. CDR3 size: 15 residues. Here the CDR3 reads CASSLGDREADTQYF. The DNA of the CDR3 is TGCGCCAGCAGCTTGGGGGACAGGGAGGCAGATACGCAGTATTTT.

The V gene is TRBV20-1, the J gene TRBJ1-4, with D possibly matching TRBD1 (6 bases). Germline assignment: CDR1 DFQATT and CDR2 SNEGSKA (reference sequence). The CDR3 is 13 residues long. V dropped 6 bases and J dropped 0 bases, with 8 bases sitting between them. The CDR3 sequence is CSASGATNEKLFF. The DNA for the CDR3 is TGCAGTGCCTCAGGGGCAACTAATGAAAAACTGTTTTTT.

This clonotype turned up a few times. The chain couples TRBV7-2 to TRBJ1-2; 7 positions agree with TRBD1. The CDR3 covers 13 residues. V shed 5 bases, J shed 7 bases, and the junction held 7 bases outside the gene matches. Germline CDR1 is SGHTA and CDR2 is FQGNSA. The CDR3, as DNA: TGTGCCAGCAGCCCGGGGACAGTCGGTGGCTACACCTTC. Protein: CASSPGTVGGYTF.

The chain employs TRBV20-1 and TRBJ2-1; 9 nucleotides match TRBD2. CDR3 size: 16 residues. The V segment lost 3 bases and the J segment 1 base; nucleotides outside the gene matches: 7. Per the germline V gene, CDR1 is DFQATT and CDR2 is SNEGSKA (reference sequence). The CDR3 loop reads CSASKLLAGSYNEQFF. DNA for the CDR3: TGCAGTGCTAGCAAACTACTAGCGGGTTCCTACAATGAGCAGTTCTTC.

This chain links TRBV6-1 with TRBJ2-1; perhaps D is TRBD1 or TRBD2 (6 bases each). Germline loops: CDR1 MNHNS, CDR2 SASEGT. The germline V and J ends were trimmed by 8 bases and 7 bases, with 18 bases remaining between them. This CDR3 has 14 amino acids. CDR3 in DNA: TGTGCCAGCCTCCTTGGGCAGGGGACTAATGAGCAGTTCTTC. This gives the protein CASLLGQGTNEQFF.

This chain links TRBV20-1 with TRBJ1-2, with a possible D match to TRBD1 (5 bases). This CDR3 comprises 12 residues. Germline loops: CDR1 DFQATT, CDR2 SNEGSKA (reference sequence). The V and J ends lost 6 bases and 6 bases respectively, with 14 bases between them. CDR3 sequence: CSADHRGNGYTF. The DNA of the CDR3 is TGCAGTGCCGACCATCGGGGGAATGGCTACACCTTC.

This clonotype was counted only a few times. This chain uses TRBV4-2 with TRBJ2-2; weak D call: TRBD2 (6 bases). Germline-derived CDR1 and CDR2 are LGHNA and YNFKEQ. This CDR3 region has 16 residues. Trimming pared 0 bases from V and 1 base from J, leaving 9 bases between. The CDR3 nucleotides are TGTGCCAGCAGCCAAGAATACGGGAGGAACACCGGGGAGCTGTTTTTT. This encodes CASSQEYGRNTGELFF.

This CDR3 reads CASSAWTGGNTIYF. CDR3 coding DNA: TGTGCCAGCAGCGCCTGGACCGGAGGGAACACCATATATTTT. The chain uses TRBV9 and TRBJ1-3; D gene unclear. The CDR3 consists of 14 residues. Per germline, CDR1 SGDLS and CDR2 YYNGEE. Trimming pared 3 bases from V and 7 bases from J, leaving 14 bases between.